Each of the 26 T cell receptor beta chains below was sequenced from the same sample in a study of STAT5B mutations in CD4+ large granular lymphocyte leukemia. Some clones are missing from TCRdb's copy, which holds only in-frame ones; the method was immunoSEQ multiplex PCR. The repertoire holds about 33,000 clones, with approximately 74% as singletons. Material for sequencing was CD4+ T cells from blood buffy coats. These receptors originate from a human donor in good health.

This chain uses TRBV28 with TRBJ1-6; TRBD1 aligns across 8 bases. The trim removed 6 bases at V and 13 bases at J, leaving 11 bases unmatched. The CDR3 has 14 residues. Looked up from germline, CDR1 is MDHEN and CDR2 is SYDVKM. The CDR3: CASSPPGGGLPLHF. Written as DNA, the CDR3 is TGTGCCAGCAGCCCCCCAGGGGGCGGTTTGCCCCTCCACTTT.

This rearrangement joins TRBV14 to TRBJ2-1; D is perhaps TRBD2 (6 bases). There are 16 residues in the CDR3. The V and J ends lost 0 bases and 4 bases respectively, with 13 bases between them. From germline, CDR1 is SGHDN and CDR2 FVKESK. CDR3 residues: CASSQDGGAIYNEQFF. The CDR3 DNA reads TGTGCCAGCAGCCAAGATGGCGGGGCGATATACAATGAGCAGTTCTTC.

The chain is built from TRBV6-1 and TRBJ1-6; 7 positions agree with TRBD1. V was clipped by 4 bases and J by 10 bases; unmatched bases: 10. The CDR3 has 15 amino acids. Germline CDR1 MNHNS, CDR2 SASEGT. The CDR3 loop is CASSVQGSRGSPLHF. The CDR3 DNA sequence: TGTGCCAGCAGTGTACAGGGGTCCAGGGGCTCACCCCTCCACTTT.

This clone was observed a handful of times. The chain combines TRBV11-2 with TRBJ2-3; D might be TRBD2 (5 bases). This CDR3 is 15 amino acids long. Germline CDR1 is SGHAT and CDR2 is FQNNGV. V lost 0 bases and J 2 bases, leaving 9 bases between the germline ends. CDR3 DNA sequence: TGTGCCAGCAGCTTAGAGGGCCGGGACACAGATACGCAGTATTTT. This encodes CASSLEGRDTDTQYF. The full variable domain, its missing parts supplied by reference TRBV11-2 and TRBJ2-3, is EAGVAQSPRYKIIEKRQSVAFWCNPISGHATLYWYQQILGQGPKLLIQFQNNGVVDDSQLPKDRFSAERLKGVDSTLKIQPAKLEDSAVYLCASSLEGRDTDTQYFGPGTRLTVL.

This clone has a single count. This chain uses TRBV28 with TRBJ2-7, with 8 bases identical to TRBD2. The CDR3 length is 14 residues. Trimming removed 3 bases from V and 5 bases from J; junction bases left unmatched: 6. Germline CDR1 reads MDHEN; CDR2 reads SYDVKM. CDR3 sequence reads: CASSFSGGIDEQYF. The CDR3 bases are TGTGCCAGCAGTTTTTCGGGGGGGATCGACGAGCAGTACTTC.

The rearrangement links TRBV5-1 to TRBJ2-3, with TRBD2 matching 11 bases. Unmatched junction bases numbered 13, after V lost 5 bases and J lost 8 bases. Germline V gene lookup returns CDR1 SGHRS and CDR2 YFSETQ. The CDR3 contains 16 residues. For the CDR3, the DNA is TGCGCCAGCAGTCCCATTAACCTAGCGGGGGGAGGTACGCAGTATTTT. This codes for CASSPINLAGGGTQYF.

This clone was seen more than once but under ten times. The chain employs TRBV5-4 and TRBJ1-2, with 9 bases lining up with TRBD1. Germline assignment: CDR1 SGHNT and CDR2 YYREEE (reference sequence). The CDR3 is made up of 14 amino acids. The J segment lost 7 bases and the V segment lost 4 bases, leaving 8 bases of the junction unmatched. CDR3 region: CASSAKGTGSGYTF. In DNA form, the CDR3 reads TGTGCCAGCAGCGCTAAAGGGACAGGGAGTGGCTACACCTTC.

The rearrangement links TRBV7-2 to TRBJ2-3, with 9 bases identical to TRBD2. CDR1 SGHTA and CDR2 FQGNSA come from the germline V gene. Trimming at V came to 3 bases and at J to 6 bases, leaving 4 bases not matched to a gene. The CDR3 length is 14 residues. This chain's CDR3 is CASSLEGLADTQYF. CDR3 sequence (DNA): TGTGCCAGCAGCTTGGAGGGACTAGCCGATACGCAGTATTTT.

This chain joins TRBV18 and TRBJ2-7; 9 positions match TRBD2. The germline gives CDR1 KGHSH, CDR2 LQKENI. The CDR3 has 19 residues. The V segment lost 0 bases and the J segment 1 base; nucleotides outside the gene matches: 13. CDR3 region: CASSPPLFGGGGESYEQYF. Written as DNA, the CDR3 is TGTGCCAGCTCACCACCGCTCTTCGGGGGCGGGGGGGAATCCTACGAGCAGTACTTC.

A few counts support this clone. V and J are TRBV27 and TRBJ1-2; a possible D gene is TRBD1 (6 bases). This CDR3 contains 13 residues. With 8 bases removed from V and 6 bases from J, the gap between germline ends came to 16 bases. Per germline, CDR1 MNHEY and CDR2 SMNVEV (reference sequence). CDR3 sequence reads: CASATTRTDGYTF. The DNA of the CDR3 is TGTGCCAGCGCCACAACCCGGACAGATGGCTACACCTTC.

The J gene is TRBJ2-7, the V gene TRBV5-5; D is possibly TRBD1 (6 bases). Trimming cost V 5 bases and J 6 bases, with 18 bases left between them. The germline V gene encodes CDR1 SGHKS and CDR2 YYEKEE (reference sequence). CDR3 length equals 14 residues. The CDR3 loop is CASSFRLQGSEQYF. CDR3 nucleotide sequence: TGTGCCAGCAGTTTCCGCCTACAGGGTTCCGAGCAGTACTTC.

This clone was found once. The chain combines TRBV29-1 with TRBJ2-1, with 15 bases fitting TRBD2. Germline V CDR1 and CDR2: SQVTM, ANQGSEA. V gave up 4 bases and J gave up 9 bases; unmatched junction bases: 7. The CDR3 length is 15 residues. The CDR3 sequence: CSVVGLAGGPGEQFF. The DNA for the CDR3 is TGCAGCGTTGTAGGACTAGCGGGAGGGCCCGGTGAGCAGTTCTTC.

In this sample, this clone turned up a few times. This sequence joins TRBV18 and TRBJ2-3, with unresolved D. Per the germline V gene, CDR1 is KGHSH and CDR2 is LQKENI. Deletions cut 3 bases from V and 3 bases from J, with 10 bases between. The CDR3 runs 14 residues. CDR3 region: CASSPVDGTDTQYF. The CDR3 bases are TGTGCCAGCTCACCGGTTGATGGGACAGATACGCAGTATTTT.

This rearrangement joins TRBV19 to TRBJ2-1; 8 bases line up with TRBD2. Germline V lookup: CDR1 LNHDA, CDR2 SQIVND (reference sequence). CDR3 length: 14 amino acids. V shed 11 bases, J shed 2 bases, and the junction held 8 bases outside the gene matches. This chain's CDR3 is CASSRGATYNEQFF. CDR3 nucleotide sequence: TGTGCCTCCTCGCGGGGGGCCACCTACAATGAGCAGTTCTTC.

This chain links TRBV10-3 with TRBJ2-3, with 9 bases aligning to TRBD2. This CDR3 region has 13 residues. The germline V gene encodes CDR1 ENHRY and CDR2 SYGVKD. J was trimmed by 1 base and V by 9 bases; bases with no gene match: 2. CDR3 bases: TGTGCCATAGCGGGGGGAGGCACAGATACGCAGTATTTT. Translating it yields CAIAGGGTDTQYF.

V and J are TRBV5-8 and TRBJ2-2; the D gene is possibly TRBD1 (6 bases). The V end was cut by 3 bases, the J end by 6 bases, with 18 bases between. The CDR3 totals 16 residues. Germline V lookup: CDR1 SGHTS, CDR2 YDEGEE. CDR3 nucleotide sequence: TGTGCCAGCAGCTCCCCCGGGGACACCTTTGCCGGGGAGCTGTTTTTT. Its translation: CASSSPGDTFAGELFF.

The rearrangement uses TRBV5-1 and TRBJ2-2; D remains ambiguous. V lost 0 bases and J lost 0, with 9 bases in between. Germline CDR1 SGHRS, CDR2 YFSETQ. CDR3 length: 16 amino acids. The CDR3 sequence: CASSLGSFANTGELFF. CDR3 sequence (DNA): TGCGCCAGCAGCTTGGGCAGCTTCGCGAACACCGGGGAGCTGTTTTTT.

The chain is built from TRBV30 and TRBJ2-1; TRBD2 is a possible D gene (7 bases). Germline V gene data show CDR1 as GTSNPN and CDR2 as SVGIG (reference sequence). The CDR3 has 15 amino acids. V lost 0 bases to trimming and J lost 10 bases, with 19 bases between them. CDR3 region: CAWSVFERGGGEQFF. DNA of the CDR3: TGTGCCTGGAGTGTGTTTGAGAGGGGGGGAGGAGAGCAGTTCTTC.

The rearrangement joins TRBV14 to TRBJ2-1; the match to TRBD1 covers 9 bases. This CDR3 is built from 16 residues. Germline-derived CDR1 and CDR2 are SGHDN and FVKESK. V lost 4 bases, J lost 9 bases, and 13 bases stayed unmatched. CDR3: CASSLPPGQGFREQFF. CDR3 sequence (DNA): TGTGCCAGCAGCCTACCCCCGGGACAGGGTTTCCGTGAGCAGTTCTTC.

Here the CDR3 reads CASSLLAVGNTIYF. The CDR3, as DNA: TGTGCCAGCAGCTTACTGGCAGTTGGAAACACCATATATTTT. The V call is TRBV7-9, the J call TRBJ1-3, with D uncertain. Germline CDR1 SEHNR, CDR2 FQNEAQ (reference sequence). Trimming took 2 bases from V and 3 from J, leaving 8 bases between them. This CDR3 spans 14 amino acids.

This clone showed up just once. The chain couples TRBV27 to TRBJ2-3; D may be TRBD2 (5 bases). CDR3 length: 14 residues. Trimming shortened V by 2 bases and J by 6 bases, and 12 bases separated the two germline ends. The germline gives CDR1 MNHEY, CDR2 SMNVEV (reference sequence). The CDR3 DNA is TGTGCCAGCAGTTTAAGACGGGATGGGGATACGCAGTATTTT. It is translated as CASSLRRDGDTQYF.

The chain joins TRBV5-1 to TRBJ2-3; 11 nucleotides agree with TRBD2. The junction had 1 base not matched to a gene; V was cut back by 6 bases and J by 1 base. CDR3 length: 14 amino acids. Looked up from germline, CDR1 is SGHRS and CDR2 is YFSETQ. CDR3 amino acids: CASKGLAGTDTQYF. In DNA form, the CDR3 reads TGCGCCAGCAAGGGACTAGCGGGCACAGATACGCAGTATTTT.

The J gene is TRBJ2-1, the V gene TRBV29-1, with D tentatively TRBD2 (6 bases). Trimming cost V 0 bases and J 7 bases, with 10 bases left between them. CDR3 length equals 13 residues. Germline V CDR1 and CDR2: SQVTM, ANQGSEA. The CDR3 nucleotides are TGCAGCGTTGAAGATAGTAGCGGAAATGAGCAGTTCTTC. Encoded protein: CSVEDSSGNEQFF.

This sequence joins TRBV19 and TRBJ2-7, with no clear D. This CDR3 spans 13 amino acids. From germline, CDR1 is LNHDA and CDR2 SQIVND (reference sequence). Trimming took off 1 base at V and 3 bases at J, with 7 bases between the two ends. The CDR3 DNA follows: TGTGCCAGTAGTATAGGCAGGAACTACGAGCAGTACTTC. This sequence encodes CASSIGRNYEQYF.

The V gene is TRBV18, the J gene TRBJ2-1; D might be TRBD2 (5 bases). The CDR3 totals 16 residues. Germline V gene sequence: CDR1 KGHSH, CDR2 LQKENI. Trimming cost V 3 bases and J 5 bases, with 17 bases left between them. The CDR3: CASSPSEGTFNNEQFF. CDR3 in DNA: TGTGCCAGCTCACCTAGCGAAGGCACATTTAACAATGAGCAGTTCTTC.

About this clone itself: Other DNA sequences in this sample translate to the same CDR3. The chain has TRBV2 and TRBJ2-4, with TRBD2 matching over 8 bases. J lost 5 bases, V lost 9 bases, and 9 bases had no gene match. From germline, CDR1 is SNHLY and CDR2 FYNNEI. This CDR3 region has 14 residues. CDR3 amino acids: CASIRLANQNIQYF. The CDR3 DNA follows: TGTGCCAGTATACGACTAGCGAATCAAAACATTCAGTACTTC.